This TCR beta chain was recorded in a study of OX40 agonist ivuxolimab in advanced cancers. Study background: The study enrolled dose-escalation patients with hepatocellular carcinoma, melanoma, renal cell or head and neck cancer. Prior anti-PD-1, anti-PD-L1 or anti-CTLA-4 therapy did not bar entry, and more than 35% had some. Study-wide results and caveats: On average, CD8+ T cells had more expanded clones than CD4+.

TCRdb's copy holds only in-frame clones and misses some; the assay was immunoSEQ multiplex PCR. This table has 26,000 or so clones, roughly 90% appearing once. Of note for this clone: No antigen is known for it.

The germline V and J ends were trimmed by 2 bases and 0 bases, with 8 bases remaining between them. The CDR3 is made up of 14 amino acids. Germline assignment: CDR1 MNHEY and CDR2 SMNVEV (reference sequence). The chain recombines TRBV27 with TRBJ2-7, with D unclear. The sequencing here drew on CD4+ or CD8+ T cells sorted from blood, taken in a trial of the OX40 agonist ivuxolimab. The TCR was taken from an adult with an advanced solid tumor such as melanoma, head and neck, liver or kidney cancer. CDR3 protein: CASSLKGSSYEQYF. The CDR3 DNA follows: TGTGCCAGCAGTTTAAAGGGAAGCTCCTACGAGCAGTACTTC.